This entry lists 14 T cell receptor beta chains sequenced from one sample in a study of cytomegalovirus exposure and HLA in healthy donors. The assay was immunoSEQ multiplex PCR, and TCRdb's table has in-frame clones only and misses some. The sample has more than 85,000 clones; around 93% are singletons. The sequencing input was PBMCs. The receptors were gathered from a woman aged 25 to 39 in good health and CMV-seropositive.

V is TRBV12-5 and J is TRBJ1-1, with 7 bases fitting TRBD1. Per the germline V gene, CDR1 is LGHNT and CDR2 is FRNRAP. The CDR3 contains 13 residues. Germline trimming cut 1 base from V and 5 bases from J; bases unmatched to any gene: 1. CDR3 DNA: TGTGCTAGTGGTTTGGACAGGGGAACTGAAGCTTTCTTT. Translated, it gives CASGLDRGTEAFF.

This clone came up once. J is TRBJ1-1 and V is TRBV19; D is perhaps TRBD1 (5 bases). The V gene lost 8 bases and the J gene lost 2 bases, with 9 bases spanning the gap. This CDR3 region has 12 residues. From germline, CDR1 is LNHDA and CDR2 SQIVND (reference sequence). Here the CDR3 reads CASVGVNTEAFF. CDR3 DNA sequence: TGTGCCAGTGTAGGGGTTAACACTGAAGCTTTCTTT.

V gene TRBV7-9 combines with J gene TRBJ2-7; maybe TRBD2 (6 bases). The CDR3 has 14 amino acids. V gave up 2 bases and J gave up 2 bases, with 10 bases separating them. CDR1 is SEHNR, CDR2 FQNEAQ, per germline (reference sequence). The CDR3 protein is CASSLRDSAYEQYF. DNA for the CDR3: TGTGCCAGCAGCTTAAGGGACTCAGCCTACGAGCAGTACTTC.

Only a few counts were recorded for this clone. The CDR3 loop is CASRSTGSTEKETQYF. The CDR3 DNA reads as TGTGCCAGCCGGAGTACAGGTTCAACAGAGAAAGAGACCCAGTACTTC. The V gene is TRBV6-6, the J gene TRBJ2-5; TRBD1 is a possible D gene (5 bases). The CDR3 length is 16 residues. Germline V CDR1 and CDR2: MNHNY, SVGAGI (reference sequence). The V end was cut by 8 bases, the J end by 3 bases, with 22 bases between.

This clone was observed once. This rearrangement joins TRBV5-1 to TRBJ1-2; unclear D gene. The CDR3 is 14 residues long. Trimming stripped 4 bases from V and 2 bases from J, with 12 bases between. Germline assignment: CDR1 SGHRS and CDR2 YFSETQ. The CDR3, as DNA: TGCGCCAGCAGCCCGGGAGGCACAAACTATGGCTACACCTTC. This codes for CASSPGGTNYGYTF.

This clone was counted only a few times. The gene calls are TRBV28 and TRBJ2-7; perhaps TRBD1 as D (6 bases). V lost 5 bases and J lost 5, with 13 bases in between. Germline V gene data show CDR1 as MDHEN and CDR2 as SYDVKM. The CDR3 extends over 13 amino acids. CDR3 residues: CASSASDRHEQYF. DNA of the CDR3: TGTGCCAGCAGTGCCAGCGACAGGCACGAGCAGTACTTC. The whole variable domain, filled in from reference TRBV28 and TRBJ2-7, reads DVKVTQSSRYLVKRTGEKVFLECVQDMDHENMFWYRQDPGLGLRLIYFSYDVKMKEKGDIPEGYSVSREKKERFSLILESASTNQTSMYLCASSASDRHEQYFGPGTRLTVT.

This clone appeared a single time. The rearrangement joins TRBV28 to TRBJ1-1, with TRBD1 identical over 9 bases. The V and J ends lost 2 bases and 7 bases, in that order; junction bases with no gene match: 11. Germline CDR1 is MDHEN and CDR2 is SYDVKM. CDR3 length: 16 amino acids. The CDR3 DNA reads as TGTGCCAGCAGTTTAACCCTGGGACAGGGAGAGGGTGAAGCTTTCTTT. Residues: CASSLTLGQGEGEAFF.

The chain couples TRBV27 to TRBJ2-1; 14 nucleotides agree with TRBD2. CDR3 length equals 19 residues. The J segment lost 3 bases and the V segment lost 2 bases, leaving 9 bases of the junction unmatched. Germline V gene lookup returns CDR1 MNHEY and CDR2 SMNVEV (reference sequence). The DNA for the CDR3 is TGTGCCAGCAGTTTAGGGGGACTAGCGGGAGTCCCAAGCTACAATGAGCAGTTCTTC. Translation gives CASSLGGLAGVPSYNEQFF.

The V gene is TRBV27, the J gene TRBJ2-7; 9 nucleotides agree with TRBD2. V was clipped by 2 bases and J by 0 bases; unmatched bases: 2. Germline-derived CDR1 and CDR2 are MNHEY and SMNVEV (reference sequence). The CDR3 contains 15 residues. CDR3 amino acids: CASSLAGGPSYEQYF. DNA of the CDR3: TGTGCCAGCAGTTTAGCGGGAGGGCCCTCCTACGAGCAGTACTTC.

This chain joins TRBV10-3 and TRBJ2-3; possibly TRBD1 for D (6 bases). Germline CDR1 reads ENHRY; CDR2 reads SYGVKD. The length of the CDR3 is 15 residues. Trimming shortened V by 3 bases and J by 1 base, and 11 bases separated the two germline ends. The CDR3 loop reads CAISDPGVGTDTQYF. The CDR3 DNA is TGTGCCATCAGTGATCCAGGGGTTGGCACAGATACGCAGTATTTT.

The rearrangement uses TRBV10-3 and TRBJ1-2, with D perhaps TRBD1 (5 bases). Germline V lookup: CDR1 ENHRY, CDR2 SYGVKD. Trimming removed 6 bases from V and 2 bases from J, with 13 bases in between. The CDR3 spans 14 residues. The CDR3 nucleotides read TGTGCCATCAGACCCGGACAAGGCAACTATGGCTACACCTTC. It is translated as CAIRPGQGNYGYTF.

The chain has TRBV6-1 and TRBJ1-5, with D possibly TRBD1 on 5 matching bases. From germline, CDR1 is MNHNS and CDR2 SASEGT. Trimming left V 7 bases short and J 5 bases short, with 12 bases between. The CDR3 is 13 residues long. CDR3 region: CASTTGNYQPQHF. CDR3 coding DNA: TGTGCCAGCACTACAGGAAACTATCAGCCCCAGCATTTT.

CDR3 nucleotide sequence: TGTGCCAGCAGCTTAGGACTAGAATCCTACAATGAGCAGTTCTTC. This encodes CASSLGLESYNEQFF. The rearrangement links TRBV7-2 to TRBJ2-1; tentative D call: TRBD2 (6 bases). Trimming stripped 1 base from V and 1 base from J, with 8 bases between. In germline, CDR1 is SGHTA, CDR2 FQGNSA. The CDR3 totals 15 residues.

V and J are TRBV5-1 and TRBJ2-3, with no clear D. CDR3 length: 14 amino acids. The germline gives CDR1 SGHRS, CDR2 YFSETQ. Trimming pared 6 bases from V and 0 bases from J, leaving 11 bases between. The CDR3 loop reads CASTRQASTDTQYF. The CDR3 region has the DNA TGCGCCAGCACCCGGCAGGCGAGCACAGATACGCAGTATTTT. Using reference TRBV5-1 and TRBJ2-3 for the parts outside the CDR3, the full variable domain is KAGVTQTPRYLIKTRGQQVTLSCSPISGHRSVSWYQQTPGQGLQFLFEYFSETQRNKGNFPGRFSGRQFSNSRSEMNVSTLELGDSALYLCASTRQASTDTQYFGPGTRLTVL.